These 23 T cell receptor beta chains were sequenced from one sample in a study of blood T cell repertoires in COVID-19. Libraries were prepared by immunoSEQ multiplex PCR; TCRdb keeps only in-frame clonotypes and omits some of them. The table shows approximately 250,000 clones, with over 80% occurring only once. Sequenced material: peripheral blood. The receptors were sampled from an older woman with active or convalescent COVID-19.

CDR3 nucleotides: TGTGCCAGCAGCGAGCTCGGAGCGAACTATGGCTACACCTTC. This codes for CASSELGANYGYTF. The chain combines TRBV28 with TRBJ1-2; D is uncertain. The germline CDR1 and CDR2 sequences are MDHEN and SYDVKM. Trimming pared 6 bases from V and 2 bases from J, leaving 13 bases between. The CDR3 is 14 amino acids.

The rearrangement links TRBV11-2 to TRBJ2-5; TRBD1 might be the D (7 bases). V was clipped by 5 bases and J by 5 bases, with 21 bases between them. The CDR3 is made up of 16 amino acids. The germline gives CDR1 SGHAT, CDR2 FQNNGV. In DNA form, the CDR3 reads TGTGCCAGCAGCAAGAGAGGGGCAGGGGGGTTGGAGACCCAGTACTTC. Encoded protein: CASSKRGAGGLETQYF.

Only a few counts were recorded for this clone. This chain links TRBV7-9 with TRBJ1-3; D remains ambiguous. With 4 bases removed from V and 0 bases from J, the gap between germline ends came to 13 bases. CDR1 SEHNR and CDR2 FQNEAQ come from the germline V gene (reference sequence). The CDR3 extends over 16 amino acids. The DNA for the CDR3 is TGTGCCAGCAGCTCCCTAGTGTGGCACTCTGGAAACACCATATATTTT. This encodes CASSSLVWHSGNTIYF.

The rearrangement uses TRBV6-5 and TRBJ2-2, with TRBD1 matching 7 bases. Trimming at V came to 10 bases and at J to 0 bases, leaving 8 bases not matched to a gene. The germline V gene encodes CDR1 MNHEY and CDR2 SVGAGI. The CDR3 covers 15 residues. This chain's CDR3 is CATSPQGANTGELFF. CDR3 in DNA: TGTGCCACCTCCCCGCAGGGGGCGAACACCGGGGAGCTGTTTTTT.

This clone occurred a few times. The V call is TRBV7-9, the J call TRBJ2-3; the match to TRBD2 covers 15 bases. The CDR3 totals 18 residues. Germline CDR1 is SEHNR and CDR2 is FQNEAQ (reference sequence). V lost 5 bases, J lost 1 base, and 7 bases stayed unmatched. CDR3 residues: CASSTRTSGRGGTDTQYF. The CDR3 DNA reads as TGTGCCAGCAGCACCCGGACTAGCGGGAGGGGGGGCACAGATACGCAGTATTTT.

The rearrangement uses TRBV3-1 (or the pseudogene TRBV3-2) and TRBJ2-3, with D maybe TRBD2 (7 bases). V was shortened by 4 bases and J by 2 bases, with 10 bases between the two germline ends. The V gene's germline CDR1 is LGHDT and CDR2 YNNKEL (reference sequence). The CDR3 is made up of 14 amino acids. The CDR3 region has the DNA TGTGCCAGCAGCCCCGGGGGGCACACAGATACGCAGTATTTT. It specifies CASSPGGHTDTQYF.

This clone was picked up a small number of times. This chain uses TRBV11-2 with TRBJ1-3; TRBD1 might be the D (6 bases). The V and J ends lost 11 bases and 2 bases respectively, with 16 bases between them. This CDR3 has 14 residues. The V gene's germline CDR1 is SGHAT and CDR2 FQNNGV. The CDR3 sequence: CASGPGGTGNTIYF. CDR3 sequence (DNA): TGTGCCTCAGGCCCGGGGGGCACTGGAAACACCATATATTTT.

V gene TRBV6-5 combines with J gene TRBJ2-2, with 14 bases lining up with TRBD2. In germline, CDR1 is MNHEY, CDR2 SVGAGI. This CDR3 has 16 residues. After removal of 4 bases from V and 7 bases from J, the junction contained 5 bases not matched to a gene. The CDR3 nucleotides are TGTGCCAGCAGTTTGGGACTAGCGGGAGAAGTCGGGGAGCTGTTTTTT. Translating it yields CASSLGLAGEVGELFF.

V and J are TRBV11-2 and TRBJ2-1, with TRBD2 identical over 9 bases. Germline lookup yields CDR1 SGHAT and CDR2 FQNNGV. V shed 5 bases, J shed 5 bases, and the junction held 10 bases outside the gene matches. The CDR3 length is 16 residues. CDR3 loop: CASSQTIAGDNNEQFF. The CDR3 nucleotides read TGTGCCAGCAGCCAAACTATAGCGGGAGACAACAATGAGCAGTTCTTC.

The count of this clone is one. This chain links TRBV5-1 with TRBJ2-3; D is ambiguous. Germline lookup yields CDR1 SGHRS and CDR2 YFSETQ. The germline V and J ends were trimmed by 3 bases and 6 bases, with 5 bases remaining between them. This CDR3 comprises 11 residues. The CDR3 DNA sequence: TGCGCCAGCAGCTCGACTGATACGCAGTATTTT. Translation gives CASSSTDTQYF. The full variable domain, in which reference TRBV5-1 and TRBJ2-3 provide the parts outside the CDR3, is KAGVTQTPRYLIKTRGQQVTLSCSPISGHRSVSWYQQTPGQGLQFLFEYFSETQRNKGNFPGRFSGRQFSNSRSEMNVSTLELGDSALYLCASSSTDTQYFGPGTRLTVL.

Regarding this clone: One end of the junction is discordant with germline, which a read error may explain. The genes are TRBV7-9 and TRBJ2-3; possible D gene TRBD2, 6 bases. CDR1 and CDR2 from the germline V gene are SEHNR and FQNEAQ (reference sequence). The CDR3 spans 10 residues. CDR3 amino acids: CASSLGTEGF. The CDR3 nucleotides read TGTGCCAGCAGCTTAGGGACGGAGGGTTTT.

The chain has TRBV28 and TRBJ1-3, with D tentatively TRBD1 (6 bases). Germline V gene sequence: CDR1 MDHEN, CDR2 SYDVKM. The CDR3 runs 16 residues. V gave up 4 bases and J gave up 0 bases, with 13 bases separating them. The CDR3: CASSSDTGRSGNTIYF. CDR3 bases: TGTGCCAGCAGTTCAGATACAGGGCGCTCTGGAAACACCATATATTTT.

The rearrangement joins TRBV7-6 to TRBJ2-2; a possible D gene is TRBD2 (5 bases). Germline CDR1 is SGHVS and CDR2 is FNYEAQ. Trimming removed 0 bases from V and 0 bases from J, with 8 bases in between. CDR3 length: 16 amino acids. The CDR3 region is CASSLALATNTGELFF. The CDR3 DNA follows: TGTGCCAGCAGCTTAGCCCTAGCAACGAACACCGGGGAGCTGTTTTTT. The full variable domain, completed using reference TRBV7-6 and TRBJ2-2, is GAGVSQSPRYKVTKRGQDVALRCDPISGHVSLYWYRQALGQGPEFLTYFNYEAQQDKSGLPNDRFSAERPEGSISTLTIQRTEQRDSAMYRCASSLALATNTGELFFGEGSRLTVL.

V is TRBV28 and J is TRBJ1-1; 12 nucleotides agree with TRBD1. CDR3 length equals 17 residues. The V and J ends lost 7 bases and 10 bases, in that order; junction bases with no gene match: 19. Germline lookup yields CDR1 MDHEN and CDR2 SYDVKM. CDR3 coding DNA: TGTGCCAGCATCCCCAGTGGGTCCGGGGACAGGGGGCGGCGAGCTTTCTTT. Encoded protein: CASIPSGSGDRGRRAFF.

The chain employs TRBV28 and TRBJ2-2, with TRBD1 matching over 10 bases. Germline V gene sequence: CDR1 MDHEN, CDR2 SYDVKM. This CDR3 has 16 amino acids. V trimming: 4 bases; J trimming: 7 bases; junction bases outside the gene matches: 9. The CDR3 reads CASSSLGTGDHGELFF. CDR3 DNA sequence: TGTGCCAGCAGTTCCCTTGGGACAGGGGATCACGGGGAGCTGTTTTTT.

J is TRBJ1-6 and V is TRBV6-1; 7 bases are a match to TRBD1. V was pared by 2 bases and J by 7 bases, with 11 bases of the junction left unmatched. The CDR3 runs to 17 residues. Per the germline V gene, CDR1 is MNHNS and CDR2 is SASEGT. The CDR3 DNA reads as TGTGCCAGCAGTGAATACCCCGACGGACAGGAGAATTCACCCCTCCACTTT. It specifies CASSEYPDGQENSPLHF.

The chain links TRBV9 to TRBJ2-7, with 8 bases aligning to TRBD1. There are 16 residues in the CDR3. The germline gives CDR1 SGDLS, CDR2 YYNGEE. The J segment lost 2 bases and the V segment lost 4 bases, leaving 11 bases of the junction unmatched. The CDR3 DNA is TGTGCCAGCAGCCCGTCGTGGACAGGGCGAACCTACGAGCAGTACGTC. Translating gives CASSPSWTGRTYEQYV.

The rearrangement links TRBV19 to TRBJ2-5; D call uncertain. The CDR3 contains 13 residues. Trimming removed 6 bases from V and 4 bases from J, with 12 bases in between. The germline V gene has CDR1 LNHDA and CDR2 SQIVND (reference sequence). The CDR3 DNA is TGTGCCAGTAGCAAACTGAGGTCAGAGACCCAGTACTTC. It specifies CASSKLRSETQYF.

The genes are TRBV6-1 and TRBJ2-1, with D tentatively TRBD1 (5 bases). V was pared by 1 base and J by 0 bases, with 7 bases between. CDR1 MNHNS and CDR2 SASEGT come from the germline V gene. This CDR3 comprises 15 residues. CDR3: CASSEDQGSYNEQFF. CDR3 nucleotide sequence: TGTGCCAGCAGTGAAGACCAGGGCTCCTACAATGAGCAGTTCTTC.

This sequence joins TRBV28 and TRBJ2-7; D possibly corresponds to TRBD1 (5 bases). CDR1 is MDHEN, CDR2 SYDVKM, per germline. This CDR3 region has 12 residues. CDR3 coding DNA: TGTGCCAGCAGGGGGCCGTCCTCCGAGCAGTACGTC. Protein product: CASRGPSSEQYV.

CDR3 nucleotide sequence: TGTGCCAGCAGCCAGTACGGGACAGGCGGAAATCAGCCCCAGCATTTT. Its protein product is CASSQYGTGGNQPQHF. The chain uses TRBV3-1 (or the pseudogene TRBV3-2) and TRBJ1-5; TRBD1 agrees at 8 bases. The CDR3 is 16 amino acids. Germline CDR1 is LGHDT and CDR2 is YNNKEL (reference sequence). V lost 3 bases, J lost 4 bases, and 8 bases stayed unmatched.

The V and J genes are TRBV4-1 and TRBJ1-2; 7 positions match TRBD1. Germline-derived CDR1 and CDR2 are MGHRA and YSYEKL. Trimming at V came to 4 bases and at J to 1 base, leaving 9 bases not matched to a gene. There are 16 residues in the CDR3. Here the CDR3 reads CASSLSWTGDNYGYTF. As DNA, the CDR3 is TGCGCCAGCAGCCTAAGCTGGACAGGCGATAACTATGGCTACACCTTC.

J is TRBJ1-1 and V is TRBV6-6, with TRBD1 matching 7 bases. The CDR3 is 15 residues long. Looked up from germline, CDR1 is MNHNY and CDR2 is SVGAGI (reference sequence). V lost 2 bases, J lost 0 bases, and 3 bases stayed unmatched. This CDR3 is CASSYPGQLNTEAFF. Written as DNA, the CDR3 is TGTGCCAGCAGTTACCCGGGACAGCTGAACACTGAAGCTTTCTTT.